The 11 T cell receptor beta chains presented below share a single source sample, sequenced in a study of blood T cells in healthy people across ages. Sample-barcoded 5' priming and a J-beta primer mix drove a second PCR of roughly 6 to 12 cycles. MiXCR was run by TCRdb on the 5' RACE reads, yielding one entry per CDR3 protein. The data contain roughly 1.6 million distinct CDR3 sequences, about 35% of them singletons. Sequences were obtained from blood. The origin of the receptors is a woman in her twenties or thirties in good health.

This clonotype has more than one count but fewer than ten. The V and J genes are TRBV4-2 and TRBJ1-2, with 9 bases identical to TRBD1. Germline V gene data show CDR1 as LGHNA and CDR2 as YNFKEQ. With V trimmed by 0 bases and J by 2 bases, 7 bases remained unmatched. The CDR3 length is 17 residues. DNA of the CDR3: TGTGCCAGCAGCCAAGAGTTTGCGACAGGGGGAAACTATGGCTACACCTTC. Residues: CASSQEFATGGNYGYTF.

This sequence joins TRBV10-1 and TRBJ2-7; D is perhaps TRBD2 (7 bases). V was shortened by 2 bases and J by 2 bases, with 10 bases between the two germline ends. The CDR3 has 14 amino acids. Germline values: CDR1 WNHNN, CDR2 SYGVQD (reference sequence). The CDR3, as DNA: TGCGCCAGCAGTGAGACAGGGACTACCTACGAGCAGTACTTC. Encoded protein: CASSETGTTYEQYF.

The chain uses TRBV7-2 and TRBJ2-3; 7 bases match TRBD1. The CDR3 has 14 residues. The ends lost 5 bases at V and 4 bases at J; junction bases unmatched: 6. Germline lookup yields CDR1 SGHTA and CDR2 FQGNSA. The CDR3 loop reads CASSRQGSADTQYF. In DNA, the CDR3 is TGTGCCAGCAGCCGACAGGGTTCGGCAGATACGCAGTATTTT.

The chain carries TRBV5-5 and TRBJ2-7, with D maybe TRBD2 (6 bases). The V gene's germline CDR1 is SGHKS and CDR2 YYEKEE (reference sequence). The germline V and J ends were trimmed by 1 base and 10 bases, with 18 bases remaining between them. The CDR3 loop spans 14 amino acids. The CDR3 bases are TGTGCCAGCAGCTTGACTAGCCCCGTCAACCCCCAGTACTTC. This sequence encodes CASSLTSPVNPQYF.

This clonotype showed up many times. The CDR3 loop reads CASSYLGRQETQYF. The CDR3 DNA is TGTGCCAGCAGTTACCTAGGGCGGCAAGAGACCCAGTACTTC. J is TRBJ2-5 and V is TRBV6-5; D unresolved. Trimming cost V 2 bases and J 2 bases, with 9 bases left between them. Per the germline V gene, CDR1 is MNHEY and CDR2 is SVGAGI. This CDR3 region has 14 residues.

The rearrangement links TRBV30 to TRBJ2-1, with a tentative D call TRBD2 (5 bases). Deletions cut 4 bases from V and 0 bases from J, with 13 bases between. This CDR3 is built from 15 residues. Germline values: CDR1 GTSNPN, CDR2 SVGIG (reference sequence). Here the CDR3 reads CAWIFEGSSYNEQFF. In nucleotides, the CDR3 is TGTGCCTGGATATTTGAGGGAAGCTCCTACAATGAGCAGTTCTTC.

This chain uses TRBV4-2 with TRBJ2-1; 7 positions match TRBD2. Unmatched junction bases numbered 6, after V lost 3 bases and J lost 7 bases. Looked up from germline, CDR1 is LGHNA and CDR2 is YNFKEQ. This CDR3 has 14 residues. This CDR3 is CASSHLEGGNEQFF. CDR3 sequence (DNA): TGTGCCAGCAGCCATTTGGAGGGAGGGAATGAGCAGTTCTTC.

This clonotype was seen a handful of times. The chain couples TRBV20-1 to TRBJ2-3, with TRBD1 matching 9 bases. Germline V lookup: CDR1 DFQATT, CDR2 SNEGSKA (reference sequence). This CDR3 is built from 16 residues. Trimming removed 6 bases from V and 1 base from J; junction bases left unmatched: 11. The CDR3 sequence is CSAADRGKWGTDTQYF. CDR3 nucleotide sequence: TGCAGTGCGGCGGACAGGGGCAAGTGGGGCACAGATACGCAGTATTTT.

This clonotype was observed once. The gene calls are TRBV7-8 and TRBJ1-4; no definite D call. CDR1 is SGHVS, CDR2 FQNEAQ, per germline. The V and J ends lost 5 bases and 0 bases respectively, with 16 bases between them. The CDR3 consists of 17 residues. The CDR3 DNA reads TGTGCCAGCAGCCTTAGTGTGAAGGGTGCAACTAATGAAAAACTGTTTTTT. Its protein is CASSLSVKGATNEKLFF. The complete variable domain, with remaining parts taken from reference TRBV7-8 and TRBJ1-4, reads GAGVSQSPRYKVAKRGQDVALRCDPISGHVSLFWYQQALGQGPEFLTYFQNEAQLDKSGLPSDRFFAERPEGSVSTLKIQRTQQEDSAVYLCASSLSVKGATNEKLFFGSGTQLSVL.

Worth noting for this clonotype: This may arise from a read error, as a much more abundant clone is one base away. The chain has TRBV6-2 or TRBV6-3 and TRBJ2-6; 7 nucleotides line up with TRBD1. The ends lost 5 bases at V and 1 base at J; junction bases unmatched: 8. Germline V lookup: CDR1 MNHEY, CDR2 SVGEGT. The CDR3 totals 17 residues. CDR3 DNA: TGTGCCAGCAGTCAACTGACAGGGCCATCTGGGGCCAACGTCCTGACTTTC. Encoded protein: CASSQLTGPSGANVLTF.

This clonotype was counted a few times. The chain combines TRBV7-2 with TRBJ2-1; D gene unclear. V gave up 1 base and J gave up 0 bases, with 10 bases separating them. The CDR3 is 16 residues long. Germline values: CDR1 SGHTA, CDR2 FQGNSA. The CDR3 DNA reads TGTGCCAGCAGCTTAGAATCCGGTTTCTCCTACAATGAGCAGTTCTTC. Translation: CASSLESGFSYNEQFF.